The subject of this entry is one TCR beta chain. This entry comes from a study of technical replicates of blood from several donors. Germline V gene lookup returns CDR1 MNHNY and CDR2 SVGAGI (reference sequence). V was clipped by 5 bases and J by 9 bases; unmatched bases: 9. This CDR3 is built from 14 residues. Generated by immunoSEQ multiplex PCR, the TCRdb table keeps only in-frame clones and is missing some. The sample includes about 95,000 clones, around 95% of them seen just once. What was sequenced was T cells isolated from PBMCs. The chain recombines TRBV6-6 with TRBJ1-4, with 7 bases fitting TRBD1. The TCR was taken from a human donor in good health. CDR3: CASSPNTGEKKLFF. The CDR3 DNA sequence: TGTGCCAGCAGTCCGAACACAGGGGAGAAAAAACTGTTTTTT.